This TCR beta chain was identified during a study of T cell repertoires in cytomegalovirus infection. Study results and caveats: There were carriers of CMV plus the relevant HLA, and cumulative public TCR beta family frequency identified them.

TCRdb redid the calling of the reads with MiXCR, one entry per CDR3 protein. The table records 560,000 or so distinct CDR3 sequences, approximately 15% of them present only once. This clonotype was recorded many times. Its target is unknown. Per germline, CDR1 LNHDA and CDR2 SQIVND (reference sequence). The CDR3 spans 16 residues. The junction had 5 bases not matched to a gene; V was cut back by 3 bases and J by 8 bases. The sequenced material came from CD8+ T cells from PBMCs. This chain connects TRBV19 to TRBJ2-1, with 15 nucleotides matching TRBD2. The source of this sequence is a human donor in good health (CMV status not recorded). Some clones in this sample may be carry-over from other donors' samples. CDR3 region: CASSMGLAGGNDEQFF. Here the CDR3 DNA reads TGTGCCAGTAGTATGGGACTAGCGGGAGGAAACGATGAGCAGTTCTTC.